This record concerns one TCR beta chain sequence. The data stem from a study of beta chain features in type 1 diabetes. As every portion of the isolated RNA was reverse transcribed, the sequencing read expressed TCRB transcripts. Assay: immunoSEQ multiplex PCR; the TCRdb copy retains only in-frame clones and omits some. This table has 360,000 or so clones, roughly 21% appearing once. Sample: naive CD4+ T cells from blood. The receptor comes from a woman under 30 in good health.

In DNA, the CDR3 is TGCGCCAGCAGCTATGACAGGGCCCAAAACATTCAGTACTTC. Translation gives CASSYDRAQNIQYF. The rearrangement links TRBV5-1 to TRBJ2-4, with 7 nucleotides matching TRBD1. Germline V gene lookup returns CDR1 SGHRS and CDR2 YFSETQ. With V trimmed by 3 bases and J by 5 bases, 5 bases remained unmatched. The CDR3 runs to 14 residues.